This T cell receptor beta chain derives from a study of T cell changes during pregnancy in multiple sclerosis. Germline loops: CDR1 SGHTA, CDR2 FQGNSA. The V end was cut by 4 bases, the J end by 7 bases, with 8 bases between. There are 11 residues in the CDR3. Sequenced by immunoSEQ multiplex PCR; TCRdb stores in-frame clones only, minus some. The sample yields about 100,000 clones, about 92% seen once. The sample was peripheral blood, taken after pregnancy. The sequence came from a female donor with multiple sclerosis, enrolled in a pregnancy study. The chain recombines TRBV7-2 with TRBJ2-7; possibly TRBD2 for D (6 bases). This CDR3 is CASSSGEEQYF. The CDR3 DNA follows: TGTGCCAGCAGCTCGGGGGAAGAGCAGTACTTC.